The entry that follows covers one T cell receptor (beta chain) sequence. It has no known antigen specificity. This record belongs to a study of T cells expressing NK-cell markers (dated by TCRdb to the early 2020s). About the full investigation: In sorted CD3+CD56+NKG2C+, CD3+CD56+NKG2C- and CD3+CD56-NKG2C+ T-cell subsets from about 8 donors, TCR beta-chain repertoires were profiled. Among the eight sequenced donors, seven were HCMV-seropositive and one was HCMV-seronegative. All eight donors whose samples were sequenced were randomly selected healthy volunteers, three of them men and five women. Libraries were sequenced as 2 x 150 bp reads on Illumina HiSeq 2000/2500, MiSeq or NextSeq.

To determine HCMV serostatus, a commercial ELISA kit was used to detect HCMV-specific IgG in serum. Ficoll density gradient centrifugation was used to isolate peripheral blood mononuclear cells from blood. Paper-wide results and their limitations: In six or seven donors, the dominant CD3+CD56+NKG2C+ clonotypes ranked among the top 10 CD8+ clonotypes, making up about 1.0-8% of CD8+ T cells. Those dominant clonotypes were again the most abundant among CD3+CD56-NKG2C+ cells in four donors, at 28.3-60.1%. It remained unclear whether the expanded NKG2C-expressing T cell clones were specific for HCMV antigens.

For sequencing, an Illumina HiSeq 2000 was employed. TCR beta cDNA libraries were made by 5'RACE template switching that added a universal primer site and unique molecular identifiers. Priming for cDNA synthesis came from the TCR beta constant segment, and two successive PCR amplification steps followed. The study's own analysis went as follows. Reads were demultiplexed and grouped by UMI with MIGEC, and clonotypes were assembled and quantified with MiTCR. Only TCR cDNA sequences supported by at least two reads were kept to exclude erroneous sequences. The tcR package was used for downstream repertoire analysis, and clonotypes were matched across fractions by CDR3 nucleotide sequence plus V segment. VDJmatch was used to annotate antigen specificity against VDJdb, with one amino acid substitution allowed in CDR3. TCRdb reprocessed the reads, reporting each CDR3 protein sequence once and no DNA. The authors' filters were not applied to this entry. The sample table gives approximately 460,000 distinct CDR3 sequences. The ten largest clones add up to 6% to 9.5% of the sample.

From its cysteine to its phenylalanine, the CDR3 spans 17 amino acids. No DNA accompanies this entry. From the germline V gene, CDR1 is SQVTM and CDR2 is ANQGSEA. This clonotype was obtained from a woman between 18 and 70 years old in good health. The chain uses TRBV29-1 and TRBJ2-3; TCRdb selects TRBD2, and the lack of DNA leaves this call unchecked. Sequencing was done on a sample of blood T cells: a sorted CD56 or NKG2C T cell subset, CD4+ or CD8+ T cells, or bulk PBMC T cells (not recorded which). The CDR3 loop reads CSVGGPTSGKGTDTQYF.